Listed below are T cell receptor beta chains from one sample, sequenced in a study of blood T cell repertoires in COVID-19. Clones were sequenced by immunoSEQ multiplex PCR, and TCRdb holds only the in-frame ones, with some missing. The table shows some 350,000 clones, with 90% occurring only once. Sequencing was performed on peripheral blood. These receptors were collected from a man aged 18 to 30 with active or convalescent COVID-19. Each CDR3 is given with its conserved first and last residue. A D gene is named only where the DNA matches it firmly. Where a row states a size, it is once, few, many or the class of an expanded clone; other rows omit it.

size	D	V	J	DNA	CDR3
.	.	TRBV28	TRBJ1-1	TGTGCCAGCAGCTCGCCCCTCAGGGGAGTCACTGAAGCTTTCTTT	CASSSPLRGVTEAFF
.	.	TRBV7-2	TRBJ2-1	TGTGCCAGCAGCAAGAGGAGGGGGGGTGAGCAGTTCTTC	CASSKRRGGEQFF
.	TRBD2	TRBV28	TRBJ2-1	TGTGCCAGCCGCCTAGCGGGCCCCTCCTACAATGAGCAGTTCTTC	CASRLAGPSYNEQFF
.	.	TRBV7-7	TRBJ2-5	TGTGCTAGCAGCTCCGGAGAGACCCAGTACTTC	CASSSGETQYF
.	.	TRBV7-2	TRBJ2-7	TGTGCCAGCAGCTTCAGTACCTACGAGCAGTACTTC	CASSFSTYEQYF
.	TRBD2	TRBV29-1	TRBJ2-1	TGCAGCGCCTGGGGCGGGGGGGCTGTTGAGCAGTTCTTC	CSAWGGGAVEQFF
.	.	TRBV3-1/TRBV3-2	TRBJ1-5	TGTGCCAGCAGCCCCCGCGCACAGGTCCTCAATCAGCCCCAGCATTTT	CASSPRAQVLNQPQHF
.	.	TRBV5-1	TRBJ1-1	TGCGCCAGCAGCTTGGGTCTGGTGGTACGGACTGAAGCTTTCTTT	CASSLGLVVRTEAFF
.	.	TRBV19	TRBJ1-1	TGTGCCAGTAGTGTTAGCTGGGTCACTGAAGCTTTCTTT	CASSVSWVTEAFF
.	.	TRBV4-1	TRBJ2-3	TGCGCCAGCAGCCAAGAGGGCCTTGATACGCAGTATTTT	CASSQEGLDTQYF
.	.	TRBV6-2/TRBV6-3	TRBJ1-3	TGTGCCAGCAGCCTCGCCAACAGGGTCTCTGGAAACACCATATATTTT	CASSLANRVSGNTIYF
.	TRBD2	TRBV6-1	TRBJ2-7	TGTGCCAGCAGTGGTCGGGGTAGCGGGAGGGCCTACGAGCAGTACTTC	CASSGRGSGRAYEQYF
.	.	TRBV19	TRBJ2-1	TGTGCCAGTAGCCAGACCCCGGGTGGTAATGAGCAGTTCTTC	CASSQTPGGNEQFF
.	TRBD1	TRBV5-5	TRBJ1-2	TGTGCCAGCAGCCAGAACAGGGGGAAGGGTGGCTACACCTTC	CASSQNRGKGGYTF
.	.	TRBV10-3	TRBJ2-7	TGTGCCATCAGGGGGTCCCTAGCGCCGAACGAGCAGTACTTC	CAIRGSLAPNEQYF
.	.	TRBV11-2	TRBJ1-1	TGTGCCAGCAGCTTGGTCCTTACAGCCTATGAAGCTTTCTTT	CASSLVLTAYEAFF
.	.	TRBV11-2	TRBJ1-5	TGTGCCAGCAGCCCGGGGACACCTGTTTTCAATCAGCCCCAGCATTTT	CASSPGTPVFNQPQHF
.	.	TRBV4-3	TRBJ1-4	TGCGCCAGCCAAAGGTGGCGGTCAACTAATGAAAAACTGTTTTTT	CASQRWRSTNEKLFF
.	TRBD2	TRBV7-3	TRBJ2-1	TGTGCCAGCAGCTTACGAAGCGGGGACTACAATGAGCAGTTCTTC	CASSLRSGDYNEQFF
once	.	TRBV4-3	TRBJ1-1	TGCGCCAGCAGCTACGGGTTGAACACTGAAGCTTTCTTT	CASSYGLNTEAFF